The rows below give T cell receptor beta chains drawn from one sample of a study of beta chain features in type 1 diabetes. This table comes from immunoSEQ multiplex PCR, and its TCRdb copy is limited to in-frame clones, with some not included. The sample yields under 250,000 clones, 25% to 35% seen once. Sequencing used central memory CD4+ T cells from blood. These receptors all stem from a young man in good health. Each CDR3 is given with its conserved first and last residue. The D gene is left open where the match is weak. A row's size may be missing; if present it is once, few, many or a size class.

clone size,V gene,J gene,D gene,CDR3 DNA,CDR3 protein
NA,TRBV7-9,TRBJ2-1,TRBD2,TGTGCCAGCAGCAAGCGGGGGTCCGGGAATGAGCAGTTCTTC,CASSKRGSGNEQFF
NA,TRBV14,TRBJ2-3,NA,TGTGCCAGCAGACACAGGGTAGGGCTTGAAGATACGCAGTATTTT,CASRHRVGLEDTQYF
many,TRBV7-9,TRBJ2-7,NA,TGTGCCAGCAGCCCCCGTAGTGAGGGCGAGCAGTACTTC,CASSPRSEGEQYF
NA,TRBV7-2,TRBJ2-2,TRBD2,TGTGCCAGCAGCTTAGCGGCTAGCGGAATACCTAACACCGGGGAGCTGTTTTTT,CASSLAASGIPNTGELFF
NA,TRBV23-1,TRBJ2-7,TRBD2,TGCGCCAGCACCCCCGGACTAGCGGGTTCCTACGAGCAGTACTTC,CASTPGLAGSYEQYF
NA,TRBV5-4,TRBJ1-2,TRBD1,TGTGCCAGCAGCCTCAAGACAGGGGGAGGAAGCTATGGCTACACCTTC,CASSLKTGGGSYGYTF
NA,TRBV19,TRBJ2-1,NA,TGTGCCAGTACCTCGGACAGCTCCTACAATGAGCAGTTCTTC,CASTSDSSYNEQFF
NA,TRBV30,TRBJ2-7,NA,TGTGCCTGGACCCAGCAGGTCGGGTACGAGCAGTACTTC,CAWTQQVGYEQYF
NA,TRBV7-2,TRBJ2-5,NA,TGTGCCAGCAGCCCAAAGGAGACCCAGTACTTC,CASSPKETQYF
NA,TRBV29-1,TRBJ2-3,NA,TGCAGCGTTGAAAGGACAGCGGGCACAGATACGCAGTATTTT,CSVERTAGTDTQYF
NA,TRBV25-1,TRBJ1-2,NA,TGTGCCAGCAGTGAAGCATACTATGGCTACACCTTC,CASSEAYYGYTF
NA,TRBV2,TRBJ2-7,NA,TGTGCCAGCAGATTAGGGGGTCGAGGACAACTTTACGAGCAGTACTTC,CASRLGGRGQLYEQYF
once,TRBV30,TRBJ2-3,NA,TGTGCCTGGAGTGGGGGCGGAGGAGGAAAAAAAGATACGCAGTATTTT,CAWSGGGGGKKDTQYF
few,TRBV29-1,TRBJ1-3,NA,TGCAGCGTTGAAGATCACGGGAGTCGGAGTCGCTCTGGAAACACCATATATTTT,CSVEDHGSRSRSGNTIYF
NA,TRBV19,TRBJ2-7,NA,TGTGCCAGTAGTGCTTCTCAGGGGTCCTACTCCTACGAGCAGTACTTC,CASSASQGSYSYEQYF
NA,TRBV18,TRBJ2-1,TRBD2,TGTGCCAGCTCACCAAGGACTAGCGGGCGTCCTTATTACAATGAGCAGTTCTTC,CASSPRTSGRPYYNEQFF
NA,TRBV11-3,TRBJ2-1,NA,TGTGCCAGCAGCAGTAGACAGGGGAGGGACAATGAGCAGTTCTTC,CASSSRQGRDNEQFF
NA,TRBV20-1,TRBJ2-1,TRBD1,TGCAGTGCTGGACAGGGCCCTGAGCAGTTCTTC,CSAGQGPEQFF
few,TRBV10-1,TRBJ2-7,NA,TGCGCCAGGCTGCCCGACGAGCAGTACTTC,CARLPDEQYF
few,TRBV29-1,TRBJ2-7,NA,TGCAGCGTTGGGCGCAGGGTTCTCGGCGAGCAGTACTTC,CSVGRRVLGEQYF
many,TRBV13,TRBJ2-1,NA,TGTGCCAGCAGCTTAGGCCTCAACAATGAGCAGTTCTTC,CASSLGLNNEQFF
few,TRBV14,TRBJ1-4,TRBD1,TGTGCCAGCAGCTCACAGACAGGGGTAAATGAAAAACTGTTTTTT,CASSSQTGVNEKLFF
NA,TRBV6-1,TRBJ2-7,TRBD2,TGTGCCAGCAGTGAAGGCGGGGGAAACTACGAGCAGTACTTC,CASSEGGGNYEQYF
few,TRBV25-1,TRBJ1-3,NA,TGTGCCAGCAGTGTTACTGGGGGAGGTGGAAACACCATATATTTT,CASSVTGGGGNTIYF
NA,TRBV15,TRBJ2-1,NA,TGTGCCACCAGCAGAGATCGGACTACGTCTAACGATGAGCAGTTCTTC,CATSRDRTTSNDEQFF
few,TRBV7-9,TRBJ2-1,TRBD1,TGTGCCAGCAGCGCAACCGGGACAGCCATTGATGAGCAGTTCTTC,CASSATGTAIDEQFF
NA,TRBV7-2,TRBJ2-3,TRBD2,TGTGCCAGCAGCTTAAGAAGCGGGGGAACCACAGATACGCAGTATTTT,CASSLRSGGTTDTQYF
NA,TRBV7-2,TRBJ2-1,NA,TGTGCCAGCAGCTTAGCTTTCGGTGAGCAGTTCTTC,CASSLAFGEQFF
NA,TRBV11-3,TRBJ2-5,TRBD2,TGTGCCAGCAGCTCGGGACTAGCTGAAGAGACCCAGTACTTC,CASSSGLAEETQYF
NA,TRBV4-3,TRBJ2-1,TRBD2,TGCGCCAGCAGCTACCTACGGACTAGCGGGAGTGCTGAGCAGTTCTTC,CASSYLRTSGSAEQFF
few,TRBV6-1,TRBJ1-6,NA,TGTGCCAGCAGTGCGTGGCAGGAGGCCAGTTCACCCCTCCACTTT,CASSAWQEASSPLHF
few,TRBV19,TRBJ2-1,NA,TGTGCCAGTATCGCATCCGGACGTATCAATGAGCAGTTCTTC,CASIASGRINEQFF
NA,TRBV7-2,TRBJ2-1,NA,TGTGCCAGCAGCAAGGCGCCGGGAACGCGCGATGAGCAGTTCTTC,CASSKAPGTRDEQFF
few,TRBV29-1,TRBJ2-3,NA,TGCAGCGGCGGAGGCACAGATACGCAGTATTTT,CSGGGTDTQYF
few,TRBV6-5,TRBJ2-1,NA,TGTGCCAGCAGTGTGGGTTATGAGCAGTTCTTC,CASSVGYEQFF
NA,TRBV27,TRBJ2-3,TRBD2,TGTGCCAGCAGGCGGGGGGAGGGCCGACCAGATACGCAGTATTTT,CASRRGEGRPDTQYF
many,TRBV6-1,TRBJ1-6,NA,TGTGCCAGCAGTGAATTCGCCGGCCAGGGGAAGTCACCCCTCCACTTT,CASSEFAGQGKSPLHF
few,TRBV11-2,TRBJ2-2,NA,TGTGCCAGCACCAATCTAGCTCCCACCGGGGAGCTGTTTTTT,CASTNLAPTGELFF
NA,TRBV30,TRBJ1-5,NA,TGTGCCTGGAGTATGGGGGACCATCAGCCCCAGCATTTT,CAWSMGDHQPQHF
NA,TRBV30,TRBJ2-5,TRBD2,TGTGCCTGGAGTGGTAGCGGGAGGGGTGAGACCCAGTACTTC,CAWSGSGRGETQYF
NA,TRBV7-9,TRBJ2-5,NA,TGTGCCAGCAGCTTAGATCTAGGAGCTCAAGAGACCCAGTACTTC,CASSLDLGAQETQYF
many,TRBV7-2,TRBJ2-1,NA,TGTGCCAGCAGCCTGGGACTCCATGTGAATGAGCAGTTCTTC,CASSLGLHVNEQFF
NA,TRBV7-9,TRBJ2-6,NA,TGTGCCAGCAGCTTAGCTCGTACAGAGATCTCTGGGGCCAACGTCCTGACTTTC,CASSLARTEISGANVLTF
NA,TRBV7-9,TRBJ2-3,NA,TGTGCCAGCAGCTTAGACACGGGTTCACCCACAGATACGCAGTATTTT,CASSLDTGSPTDTQYF
many,TRBV27,TRBJ2-7,NA,TGTGCCAGCAGGGACACCGCCTACGAGCAGTACTTC,CASRDTAYEQYF
NA,TRBV10-2,TRBJ2-5,NA,TGCGCCAGCAGTGAGCAGCTTCTGACCCAGTACTTC,CASSEQLLTQYF
NA,TRBV2,TRBJ1-3,NA,TGTGCCAGCACGGATAACTCTGGAAACACCATATATTTT,CASTDNSGNTIYF
NA,TRBV30,TRBJ2-1,NA,TGTGCCTGGAGTGTAGGTGGGGGCGATGAGCAGTTCTTC,CAWSVGGGDEQFF
NA,TRBV7-9,TRBJ2-1,TRBD1,TGTGCCAGCAGCCCACTAACAGGGGGGAACAATGAGCAGTTCTTC,CASSPLTGGNNEQFF
NA,TRBV29-1,TRBJ2-7,TRBD1,TGCAGCGTCTCCGGGACAGGGAGGTCCGAGCAGTACTTC,CSVSGTGRSEQYF
few,TRBV10-3,TRBJ2-1,TRBD1,TGTGCCATCAGTGAAAGACAGGGGGATCACAATGAGCAGTTCTTC,CAISERQGDHNEQFF
NA,TRBV29-1,TRBJ1-2,NA,TGCAGCATTAGACAGTCCTATGGCTACACCTTC,CSIRQSYGYTF
NA,TRBV15,TRBJ1-1,NA,TGTGCCACCAGCAGAGATATGTCGAACACTGAAGCTTTCTTT,CATSRDMSNTEAFF
NA,TRBV28,TRBJ2-1,TRBD2,TGTGCCAGCAGTTTATTAGGCGGGAGGGCGGACAATGAGCAGTTCTTC,CASSLLGGRADNEQFF